This T cell receptor beta chain was identified during a study of shared clonotypes between healthy human individuals. Naive CD8 cells lacked CD45RO and underwent positive selection for CCR7, leaving out terminally differentiated effector memory CD45RA+ cells. In germline, CDR1 is SGHAT, CDR2 FQNNGV. Trimming at V came to 5 bases and at J to 6 bases, leaving 9 bases not matched to a gene. The CDR3 extends over 15 amino acids. This table comes from immunoSEQ multiplex PCR, and its TCRdb copy is limited to in-frame clones, with some not included. The sample lists 750,000 to 1,000,000 clones; nearly 95% were seen once.

The sequencing input was naive CD8+ T cells sorted from blood. This rearrangement joins TRBV11-2 to TRBJ2-2, with 7 bases lining up with TRBD2. The receptor was isolated from a man aged 30 to 39 in good health. For the CDR3, the DNA is TGTGCCAGCAGCACTAGCGAACCGCGTCCCGGGGAGCTGTTTTTT. It specifies CASSTSEPRPGELFF.